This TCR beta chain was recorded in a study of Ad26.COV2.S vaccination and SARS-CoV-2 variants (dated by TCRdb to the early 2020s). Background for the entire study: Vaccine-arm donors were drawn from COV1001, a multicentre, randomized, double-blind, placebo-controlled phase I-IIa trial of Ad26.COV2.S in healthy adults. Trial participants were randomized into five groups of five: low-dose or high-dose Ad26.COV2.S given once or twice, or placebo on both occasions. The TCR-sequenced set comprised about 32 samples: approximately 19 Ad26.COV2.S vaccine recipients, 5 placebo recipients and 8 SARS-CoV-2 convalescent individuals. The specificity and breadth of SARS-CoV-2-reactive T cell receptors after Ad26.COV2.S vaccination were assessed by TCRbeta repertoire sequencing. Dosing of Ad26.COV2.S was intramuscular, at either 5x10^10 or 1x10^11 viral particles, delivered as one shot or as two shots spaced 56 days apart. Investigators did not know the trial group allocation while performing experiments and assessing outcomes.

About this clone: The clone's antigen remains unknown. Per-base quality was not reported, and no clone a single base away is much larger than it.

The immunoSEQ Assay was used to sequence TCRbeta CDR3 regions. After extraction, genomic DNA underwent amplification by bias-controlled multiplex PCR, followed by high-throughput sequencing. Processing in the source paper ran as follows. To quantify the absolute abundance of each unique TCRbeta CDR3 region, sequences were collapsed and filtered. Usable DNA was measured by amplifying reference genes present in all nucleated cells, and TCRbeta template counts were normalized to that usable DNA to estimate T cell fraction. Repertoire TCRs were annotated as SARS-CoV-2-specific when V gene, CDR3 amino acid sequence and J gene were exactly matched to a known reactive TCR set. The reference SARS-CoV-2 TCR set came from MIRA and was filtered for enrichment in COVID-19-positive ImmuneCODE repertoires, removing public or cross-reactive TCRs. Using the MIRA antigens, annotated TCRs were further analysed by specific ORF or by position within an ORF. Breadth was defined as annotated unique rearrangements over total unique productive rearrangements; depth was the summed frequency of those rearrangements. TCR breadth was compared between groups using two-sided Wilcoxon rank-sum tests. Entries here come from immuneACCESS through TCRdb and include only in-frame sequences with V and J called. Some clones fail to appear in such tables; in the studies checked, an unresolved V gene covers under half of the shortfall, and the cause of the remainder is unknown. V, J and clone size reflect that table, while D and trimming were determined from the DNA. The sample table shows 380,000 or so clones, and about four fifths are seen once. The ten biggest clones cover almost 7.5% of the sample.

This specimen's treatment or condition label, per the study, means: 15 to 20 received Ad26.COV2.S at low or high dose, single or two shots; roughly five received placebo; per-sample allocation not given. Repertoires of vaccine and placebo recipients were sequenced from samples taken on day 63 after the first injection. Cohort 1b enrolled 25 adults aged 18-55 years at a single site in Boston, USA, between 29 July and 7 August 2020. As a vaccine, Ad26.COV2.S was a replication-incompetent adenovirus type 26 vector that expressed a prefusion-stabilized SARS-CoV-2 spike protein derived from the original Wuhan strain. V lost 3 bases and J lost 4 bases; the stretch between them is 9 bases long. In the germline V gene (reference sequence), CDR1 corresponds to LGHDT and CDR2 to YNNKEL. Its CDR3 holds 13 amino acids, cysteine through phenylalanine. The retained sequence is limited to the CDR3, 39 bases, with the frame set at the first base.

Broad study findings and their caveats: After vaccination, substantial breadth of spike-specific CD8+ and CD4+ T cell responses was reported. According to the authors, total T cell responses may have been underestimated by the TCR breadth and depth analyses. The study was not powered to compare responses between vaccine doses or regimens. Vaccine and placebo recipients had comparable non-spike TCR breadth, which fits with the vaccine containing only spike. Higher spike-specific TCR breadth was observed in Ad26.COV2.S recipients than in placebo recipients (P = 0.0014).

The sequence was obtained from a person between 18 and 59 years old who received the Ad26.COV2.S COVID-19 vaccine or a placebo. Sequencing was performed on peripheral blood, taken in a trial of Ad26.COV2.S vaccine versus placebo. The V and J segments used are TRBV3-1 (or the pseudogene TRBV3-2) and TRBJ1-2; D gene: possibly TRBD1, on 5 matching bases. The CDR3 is CASSQRDVYGYTF. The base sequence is TGTGCCAGCAGCCAGAGGGACGTCTATGGCTACACCTTC.